This is a list of T cell receptor beta chains from one sample in a study of cytomegalovirus exposure and HLA in healthy donors. Using immunoSEQ multiplex PCR, the repertoire was profiled, and TCRdb retains in-frame clones only, with some absent. The table lists 100,000 to 150,000 clones. The sequenced material came from PBMCs. The receptors originated from a man between 35 and 55 years old in good health and CMV-seronegative. CDR3s include the opening cysteine and the closing phenylalanine or tryptophan. Each record gives: CDR3 length, V gene, J gene, D gene, CDR3 protein, CDR3 DNA. The D gene is left open where the match is weak.

15,TRBV7-2,TRBJ2-3,TRBD2,CASSPWTSGTDTQYF,TGTGCCAGCAGTCCTTGGACTAGCGGGACAGATACGCAGTATTTT
15,TRBV30,TRBJ2-7,.,CASDTGLGFSYEQYF,TGTGCCTCTGATACAGGCCTGGGATTCTCCTACGAGCAGTACTTC
17,TRBV9,TRBJ2-5,TRBD2,CASNPGGRASGKETQYF,TGTGCCAGCAATCCGGGGGGACGGGCTAGCGGGAAGGAGACCCAGTACTTC
14,TRBV10-3,TRBJ1-4,.,CAISSGSTNEKLFF,TGTGCCATCAGTTCGGGATCAACTAATGAAAAACTGTTTTTT
17,TRBV2,TRBJ2-4,TRBD2,CASSDGLAARAKNIQYF,TGTGCCAGCAGTGATGGCCTAGCGGCAAGAGCCAAAAACATTCAGTACTTC
14,TRBV6-5,TRBJ2-7,TRBD1,CASRRGGQIREQYF,TGTGCCAGCAGACGAGGGGGACAGATTCGCGAGCAGTACTTC
17,TRBV28,TRBJ2-7,TRBD2,CASSATGGGLRTYEQYF,TGTGCCAGCAGTGCAACAGGCGGGGGGCTTAGGACCTACGAGCAGTACTTC
16,TRBV10-3,TRBJ2-5,TRBD1,CAISERGRTGQETQYF,TGTGCCATCAGTGAGAGGGGTAGGACAGGGCAAGAGACCCAGTACTTC
14,TRBV27,TRBJ1-2,TRBD1,CASSRQGSSYGYTF,TGTGCCAGCAGCCGACAGGGGTCCTCCTATGGCTACACCTTC
14,TRBV4-1,TRBJ2-7,.,CASSQDRRTGTIYF,TGCGCCAGCAGCCAAGATCGTAGAACAGGGACTATCTACTTC
15,TRBV2,TRBJ2-1,.,CASSERSSVGNEQFF,TGTGCCAGCAGTGAGCGGTCTAGCGTGGGCAATGAGCAGTTCTTC
16,TRBV4-1,TRBJ1-2,TRBD1,CASSQGGTGALYGYTF,TGCGCCAGCAGCCAAGGGGGGACAGGGGCGCTCTATGGCTACACCTTC
12,TRBV6-6,TRBJ1-1,.,CASVRRGTEAFF,TGTGCCAGCGTTCGAAGGGGCACTGAAGCTTTCTTT
13,TRBV7-9,TRBJ1-1,TRBD1,CASITGGGGEAFF,TGTGCCAGCATCACAGGGGGGGGTGGTGAAGCTTTCTTT
15,TRBV19,TRBJ2-7,TRBD2,CASSAARSGSYEQYF,TGTGCCAGTAGTGCCGCGAGGAGCGGGAGTTACGAGCAGTACTTC
16,TRBV5-4,TRBJ2-7,TRBD2,CASSLGGSAGVNEQYF,TGTGCCAGCAGCTTGGGGGGGTCGGCGGGAGTAAATGAGCAGTACTTC
16,TRBV28,TRBJ2-1,TRBD1,CASSPGQVRKGGLQFF,TGTGCCAGCAGTCCGGGACAGGTTAGGAAAGGGGGACTGCAGTTCTTC
12,TRBV25-1,TRBJ2-1,.,CASSEWSREQFF,TGTGCCAGCAGTGAATGGAGTCGGGAGCAGTTCTTC
16,TRBV7-2,TRBJ2-7,TRBD2,CASSPLAGRGSHEQYF,TGTGCCAGCAGTCCCCTAGCGGGAAGGGGATCTCACGAGCAGTACTTC
14,TRBV19,TRBJ1-1,.,CASSIASRGTEAFF,TGTGCCAGTAGTATAGCTAGCCGAGGCACTGAAGCTTTCTTT
14,TRBV5-1,TRBJ2-7,TRBD1,CASSYQDRAYEQYF,TGCGCCAGCAGCTACCAGGACAGGGCCTACGAGCAGTACTTC
14,TRBV30,TRBJ1-2,.,CAWTGTHGSYGYTF,TGTGCCTGGACCGGGACACATGGAAGCTATGGCTACACCTTC
17,TRBV11-3,TRBJ2-1,TRBD2,CASSSQLGTSGTNEQFF,TGTGCCAGCAGCTCCCAGTTGGGGACTAGCGGGACAAATGAGCAGTTCTTC
13,TRBV10-1,TRBJ2-5,.,CASSETLGETQYF,TGCGCCAGCAGTGAAACGCTGGGCGAGACCCAGTACTTC
19,TRBV13,TRBJ2-1,TRBD1,CASSSRTGDPAGVGNEQFF,TGTGCCAGCAGCTCCCGGACAGGGGACCCGGCGGGAGTTGGAAATGAGCAGTTCTTC
16,TRBV5-5,TRBJ1-2,TRBD1,CASSLTGTGGNYGYTF,TGTGCCAGCAGCTTAACTGGGACAGGGGGGAACTATGGCTACACCTTC
15,TRBV30,TRBJ1-3,.,CAWRRELSSGNTIYF,TGTGCCTGGAGGCGAGAGCTAAGCTCTGGAAACACCATATATTTT
13,TRBV7-8,TRBJ2-1,TRBD2,CASSPSSGNEQFF,TGTGCCAGCAGCCCCTCTAGCGGGAATGAGCAGTTCTTC
14,TRBV9,TRBJ2-7,TRBD2,CASSESSSGYEQYF,TGTGCCAGCAGCGAGTCTTCTAGCGGGTACGAGCAGTACTTC
17,TRBV13,TRBJ2-7,.,CASSLGTRVGGSYEQYF,TGTGCCAGCAGCTTAGGCACTAGGGTCGGGGGATCCTACGAGCAGTACTTC
14,TRBV30,TRBJ1-3,.,CAAKGQGSGNTIYF,TGTGCCGCGAAGGGTCAGGGGAGTGGAAACACCATATATTTT
14,TRBV9,TRBJ2-5,.,CASSVGGTQETQYF,TGTGCCAGCAGCGTTGGAGGAACCCAAGAGACCCAGTACTTC
14,TRBV10-3,TRBJ1-4,.,CAIRDSSTNEKLFF,TGTGCCATCAGAGACTCTTCAACTAATGAAAAACTGTTTTTT
14,TRBV2,TRBJ2-3,.,CASRGGQFTDTQYF,TGTGCCAGCAGGGGGGGACAGTTCACAGATACGCAGTATTTT
17,TRBV9,TRBJ2-7,TRBD2,CASSLYRSGRSSYEQYF,TGTGCCAGCAGCCTATATCGGAGCGGGAGGAGCTCCTACGAGCAGTACTTC
12,TRBV11-3,TRBJ1-2,.,CASSSRRDGYTF,TGTGCCAGCAGCTCCCGCCGGGATGGCTACACCTTC
13,TRBV28,TRBJ2-5,.,CASGTSVQETQYF,TGTGCCAGCGGGACATCGGTACAAGAGACCCAGTACTTC
18,TRBV5-5,TRBJ2-2,TRBD2,CASSLEAAGPGNTGELFF,TGTGCCAGCAGCTTGGAAGCAGCGGGGCCCGGGAACACCGGGGAGCTGTTTTTT
18,TRBV11-3,TRBJ1-2,TRBD1,CASSLPRGDRGFPYGYTF,TGTGCCAGCAGCTTACCCCGAGGGGACAGGGGCTTTCCCTATGGCTACACCTTC
14,TRBV19,TRBJ2-4,TRBD2,CASSIEKRGGIQYF,TGTGCCAGTAGTATAGAGAAGCGGGGGGGGATTCAGTACTTC
13,TRBV10-1,TRBJ1-2,.,CASSITANYGYTF,TGCGCCAGCAGTATAACTGCCAACTATGGCTACACCTTC
15,TRBV19,TRBJ2-1,TRBD2,CASSIRLAGESEQFF,TGTGCCAGTAGTATTCGGCTAGCGGGAGAATCTGAGCAGTTCTTC
16,TRBV9,TRBJ2-5,TRBD2,CASSVGGRALGETQYF,TGTGCCAGCAGCGTAGGCGGGAGGGCCTTGGGGGAGACCCAGTACTTC
15,TRBV2,TRBJ2-7,.,CASSELGGVRYEQYF,TGTGCCAGCAGTGAACTGGGGGGAGTAAGGTACGAGCAGTACTTC
14,TRBV29-1,TRBJ1-3,.,CSVGGGFSGNTIYF,TGCAGCGTTGGCGGGGGTTTCTCTGGAAACACCATATATTTT
14,TRBV5-6,TRBJ2-7,.,CATKRQRPSYEQYF,TGTGCCACCAAGAGACAGCGACCCTCCTACGAGCAGTACTTC
13,TRBV6-1,TRBJ2-4,.,CASSETGKDIQYF,TGTGCCAGCAGTGAAACAGGGAAGGACATTCAGTACTTC
15,TRBV16,TRBJ1-5,.,CASSDPGIRVQPQHF,TGTGCCAGCAGCGATCCCGGCATTCGGGTCCAGCCCCAGCATTTT
15,TRBV13,TRBJ2-7,TRBD1,CASSLRTGYSYEQYF,TGTGCCAGCAGCCTCCGGACAGGGTATTCCTACGAGCAGTACTTC
16,TRBV4-1,TRBJ2-7,.,CASSQDTTTSSYEQYF,TGCGCCAGCAGCCAAGATACCACTACCTCTTCCTACGAGCAGTACTTC
15,TRBV5-1,TRBJ1-4,.,CASSLQGQLSEKLFF,TGCGCCAGCAGCTTACAGGGCCAGTTGAGTGAAAAACTGTTTTTT